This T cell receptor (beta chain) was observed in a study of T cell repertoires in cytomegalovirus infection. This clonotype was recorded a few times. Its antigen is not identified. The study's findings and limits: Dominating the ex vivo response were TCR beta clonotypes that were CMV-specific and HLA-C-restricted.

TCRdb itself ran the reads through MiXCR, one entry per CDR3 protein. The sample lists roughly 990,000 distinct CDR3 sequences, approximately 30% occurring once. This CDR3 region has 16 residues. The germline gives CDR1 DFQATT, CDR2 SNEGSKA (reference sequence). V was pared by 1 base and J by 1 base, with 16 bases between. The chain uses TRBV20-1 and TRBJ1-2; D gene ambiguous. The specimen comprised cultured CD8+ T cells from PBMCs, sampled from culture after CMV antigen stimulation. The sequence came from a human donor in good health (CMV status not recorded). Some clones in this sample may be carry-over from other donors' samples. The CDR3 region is CSARAPSNDINYGYTF. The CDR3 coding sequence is TGCAGTGCTAGAGCCCCTTCTAATGATATTAACTATGGCTACACCTTC.